This TCR beta chain was captured by sequencing in a study of T cell repertoires in cytomegalovirus infection. Across the whole study: Public TCR beta signature analysis indicated the presence of both CMV infection and matching HLA type.

Each CDR3 protein is one row after TCRdb ran MiXCR on the reads. The data contain over 150,000 distinct CDR3 sequences, approximately 17% of them singletons. The CDR3 consists of 13 residues. Germline V gene sequence: CDR1 SEHNR, CDR2 FQNEAQ (reference sequence). V dropped 8 bases and J dropped 1 base, with 11 bases sitting between them. In its sample, this clonotype was seen a few times. The rearrangement joins TRBV7-9 to TRBJ2-5; D gene unclear. This receptor was obtained from a human donor in good health (CMV status not recorded). Some clones in this sample may be carry-over from other donors' samples. Sample: CD8+ T cells from PBMCs. This chain's CDR3 is CASVPASQETQYF. The DNA of the CDR3 is TGTGCCAGCGTTCCAGCGTCCCAAGAGACCCAGTACTTC.